The following is a TCR beta chain sequence with its context. Time point given: baseline, week 1 (first vaccination visit). Treatment defined: pre-vaccination baseline after standard-of-care therapy. Each tumor in the donors was a new WHO grade 3 or 4 astrocytoma, IDH1-mutant and ATRX-lost. This entry is derived from a study of a mutant IDH1 vaccine in newly diagnosed glioma. Study as a whole: Most patients had received both radiotherapy and temozolomide, the prior options being radiotherapy, temozolomide, or both.

Assay: immunoSEQ multiplex PCR; the TCRdb copy retains only in-frame clones and omits some. The sample carries 45,000 to 65,000 clones, approximately 81% recorded once. From germline, CDR1 is SGHAT and CDR2 FQNNGV. Germline trimming cut 5 bases from V and 1 base from J; bases unmatched to any gene: 4. The CDR3 has 15 amino acids. The material sequenced was PBMCs, taken from a glioma patient treated with radiotherapy, temozolomide or both. The sequence derives from a man aged 18 to 35 with glioma. The genes are TRBV11-2 and TRBJ1-1, with TRBD1 identical over 10 bases. The CDR3 nucleotides read TGTGCCAGCAGCGGGCGGGACAGGGGGAACACTGAAGCTTTCTTT. Its protein product is CASSGRDRGNTEAFF.